This T cell receptor beta chain was captured in a study of human T cells and chemical hapten exposure. Background on the study: Chiefly female patients presented with alopecia areata, totalis or universalis. Small pooled library volume differences mainly caused per-sample TCR yield variation.

Using its own MiXCR run on the RACE reads, TCRdb lists one record per CDR3 protein. The data show about 160,000 distinct CDR3 sequences, 28% seen once. Points from the study as a whole: Compared with pre-sensitization or healthy control sets, expanded TCRs clustered more.

For this clonotype: Antigen: not known.

Time point described: patch test 3, about 24 weeks after DPC sensitization. The treatment: therapeutic diphenylcyclopropenone sensitization with weekly scalp DPC. V lost 2 bases to trimming and J lost 2 bases, with 9 bases between them. The CDR3 length is 15 residues. CDR1 SGHTA and CDR2 FQGNSA come from the germline V gene. This rearrangement joins TRBV7-2 to TRBJ2-2; tentatively, D is TRBD2 (6 bases). Specimen: whole blood, collected in connection with sensitization to the hapten diphenylcyclopropenone (DPC). The receptor comes from a woman in her late teens or twenties with alopecia areata. Some clones in this sample may be carry-over from other donors' samples. CDR3 sequence: CASSLRRGNTGELFF. CDR3 nucleotide sequence: TGTGCCAGCAGCTTACGGCGGGGTAACACCGGGGAGCTGTTTTTT.